There are a few counts of the clone carrying this T cell receptor (beta chain). Its specificity is unknown. These data originate in a study of T-cell memory formation after mild COVID-19. Study results and limitations: Shrinking CD4+ clones were chiefly CM and EM; CD8+ ones were chiefly EMRA. Second-wave clones reaching peak frequency on day 37 lacked confirmed SARS-CoV-2 specificity.

V was clipped by 4 bases and J by 4 bases, with 24 bases between them. In germline, CDR1 is SEHNR, CDR2 FQNEAQ (reference sequence). CDR3 length equals 18 residues. The 5'RACE method, run with constant-segment primers, produced TCR alpha and TCR beta cDNA libraries (carrying sample barcodes and UMIs). TCRdb recomputed calls from the 5' RACE reads with MiXCR, one row per CDR3 protein. The sample lists about 57,000 distinct CDR3 sequences; 12% were seen once. The chain is built from TRBV7-9 and TRBJ2-3; D is tentatively TRBD1 or TRBD2 (5 bases each). The sample comprised PBMCs or a T cell subset sorted from them (not recorded which). The sequence was obtained from a man aged 18 to 30 who had mild COVID-19 (a few samples of this study predate the infection). Cell type and time point are not known. The CDR3 here is CASSYEGRNWSPADTQYF. The CDR3 DNA reads TGTGCCAGCAGCTACGAGGGGCGCAATTGGTCCCCCGCAGATACGCAGTATTTT.